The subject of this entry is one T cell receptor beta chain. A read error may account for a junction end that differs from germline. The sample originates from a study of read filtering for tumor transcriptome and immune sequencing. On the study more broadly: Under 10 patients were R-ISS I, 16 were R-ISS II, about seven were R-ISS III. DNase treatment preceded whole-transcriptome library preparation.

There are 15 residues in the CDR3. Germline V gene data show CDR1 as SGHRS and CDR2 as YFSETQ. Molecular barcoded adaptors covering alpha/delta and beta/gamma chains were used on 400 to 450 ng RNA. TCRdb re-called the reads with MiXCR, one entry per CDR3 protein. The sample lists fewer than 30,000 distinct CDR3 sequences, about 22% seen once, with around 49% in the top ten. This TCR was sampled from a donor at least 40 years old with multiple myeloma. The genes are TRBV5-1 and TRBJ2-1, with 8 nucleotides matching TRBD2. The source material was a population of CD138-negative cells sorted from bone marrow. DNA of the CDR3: TGCGCCAGCACTCCTTCCGGGGGGGGATACAATGAGCAGTCCTTC. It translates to CASTPSGGGYNEQSF. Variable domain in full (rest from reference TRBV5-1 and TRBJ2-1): KAGVTQTPRYLIKTRGQQVTLSCSPISGHRSVSWYQQTPGQGLQFLFEYFSETQRNKGNFPGRFSGRQFSNSRSEMNVSTLELGDSALYLCASTPSGGGYNEQSFGPGTRLTVL.